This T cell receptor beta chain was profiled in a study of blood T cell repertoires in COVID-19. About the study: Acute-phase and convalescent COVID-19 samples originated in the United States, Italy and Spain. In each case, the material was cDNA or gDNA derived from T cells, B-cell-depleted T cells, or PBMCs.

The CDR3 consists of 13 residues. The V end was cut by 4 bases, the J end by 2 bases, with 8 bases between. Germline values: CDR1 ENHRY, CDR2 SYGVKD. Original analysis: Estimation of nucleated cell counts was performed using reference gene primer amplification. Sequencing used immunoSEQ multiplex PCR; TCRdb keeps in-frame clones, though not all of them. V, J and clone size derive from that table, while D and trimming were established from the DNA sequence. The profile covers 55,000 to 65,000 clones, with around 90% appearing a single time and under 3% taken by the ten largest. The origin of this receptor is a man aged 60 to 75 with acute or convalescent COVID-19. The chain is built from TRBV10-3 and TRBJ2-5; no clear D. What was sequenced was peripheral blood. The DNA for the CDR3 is TGTGCCATCAGTGGGCCAGAACAAGAGACCCAGTACTTC. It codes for CAISGPEQETQYF.